The 32 T cell receptor beta chains given below trace back to one sample, sequenced in a study of read filtering for tumor transcriptome and immune sequencing. Molecular barcoded adaptors covering alpha/delta and beta/gamma chains were used on 400 to 450 ng RNA. TCRdb analysed the reads with MiXCR anew, one entry per CDR3 protein. Of around 140,000 distinct CDR3 sequences in the sample, 13% were seen once. Material: a population of CD138-negative cells sorted from bone marrow. These receptors were collected from a donor older than 35 with multiple myeloma.

This clonotype came up many times. The genes are TRBV20-1 and TRBJ1-1; no clear D. The V and J ends lost 7 bases and 4 bases respectively, with 16 bases between them. In germline, CDR1 is DFQATT, CDR2 SNEGSKA (reference sequence). This CDR3 contains 13 residues. The CDR3 DNA is TGCAGTGTAACATGTCAACGGGGCACTGAAGCTTTCTTT. Translation gives CSVTCQRGTEAFF.

The chain joins TRBV29-1 to TRBJ2-3; 11 bases align to TRBD2. Trimming removed 4 bases from V and 6 bases from J; junction bases left unmatched: 6. The CDR3 runs 14 residues. The germline V gene encodes CDR1 SQVTM and CDR2 ANQGSEA. DNA of the CDR3: TGCAGCGTTGTGCCTAGCGGGAGGACGGATACGCAGTATTTT. Translated: CSVVPSGRTDTQYF.

This clonotype was seen repeatedly, ten times or more. J is TRBJ2-3 and V is TRBV25-1; maybe TRBD1 (6 bases). This CDR3 comprises 19 residues. Trimming cost V 6 bases and J 0 bases, with 25 bases left between them. Germline V CDR1 and CDR2: MGHDK, SYGVNS. The CDR3 DNA is TGTGCCAGCAGCGAGCCGACAGGAACCTTCGTACTTAGCACAGATACGCAGTATTTT. Encoded protein: CASSEPTGTFVLSTDTQYF.

This clonotype was observed at least ten times. The chain recombines TRBV12-3 or TRBV12-4 with TRBJ2-1; 7 bases agree with TRBD1. This CDR3 region has 12 residues. With 5 bases clipped from V and 9 bases from J, the junction kept 4 bases outside the gene matches. DNA for the CDR3: TGTGCCAGCAGTCCCGACAGGGTTGAGCAGTTCTTC. This sequence encodes CASSPDRVEQFF.

This clonotype was observed at least ten times. This chain connects TRBV9 to TRBJ2-1; 8 bases are shared with TRBD2. The CDR3 is 13 amino acids. V lost 4 bases, J lost 10 bases, and 7 bases stayed unmatched. Germline V CDR1 and CDR2: SGDLS, YYNGEE. The CDR3 region is CASSPQAGVEQFF. CDR3 coding DNA: TGTGCCAGCAGCCCCCAAGCGGGAGTCGAGCAGTTCTTC.

At least ten counts were recorded for this clonotype. The chain couples TRBV29-1 to TRBJ2-7; 9 nucleotides align to TRBD1. The CDR3 sequence is 14 residues long. Looked up from germline, CDR1 is SQVTM and CDR2 is ANQGSEA. Losses at the gene ends were 4 bases for V and 5 bases for J; bases not matched to a gene: 9. In DNA form, the CDR3 reads TGCAGCGTTGGGGAGGGGACAGGGACGCACGAGCAGTACTTC. Translation gives CSVGEGTGTHEQYF.

This clonotype showed up many times. The J gene is TRBJ2-1, the V gene TRBV7-3, with D maybe TRBD2 (6 bases). V was shortened by 1 base and J by 13 bases, with 14 bases between the two germline ends. From germline, CDR1 is SGHTA and CDR2 FQGTGA. The CDR3 contains 13 residues. In nucleotides, the CDR3 is TGTGCCAGCAGCTTAAGTAGCGGTAGTATACAGTTCTTC. Translated: CASSLSSGSIQFF.

The chain recombines TRBV12-3 or TRBV12-4 with TRBJ2-5; D is undetermined. V was shortened by 7 bases and J by 1 base, with 4 bases between the two germline ends. CDR3 length: 11 residues. The CDR3 sequence: CASTLQETQYF. The CDR3 DNA follows: TGTGCCAGCACCCTCCAAGAGACCCAGTACTTC.

The genes are TRBV5-1 and TRBJ2-1; D assignment may be TRBD1 or TRBD2 (6 bases each). This CDR3 is 15 amino acids long. Trimming stripped 7 bases from V and 0 bases from J, with 14 bases between. Germline CDR1 SGHRS, CDR2 YFSETQ. The CDR3 region has the DNA TGCGCCAGCCATAAAGGGGGGAGCTCCTACAATGAGCAGTTCTTC. The encoded protein is CASHKGGSSYNEQFF.

The table lists this clonotype with many counts. The chain has TRBV5-1 and TRBJ2-3; tentative D call: TRBD2 (5 bases). The germline CDR1 and CDR2 sequences are SGHRS and YFSETQ. This CDR3 has 16 amino acids. V gave up 0 bases and J gave up 1 base, with 12 bases separating them. The CDR3 sequence is CASSLEAAWGTDTQYF. CDR3 DNA sequence: TGCGCCAGCAGCTTGGAAGCGGCCTGGGGCACAGATACGCAGTATTTT. Complete variable domain (other parts from reference TRBV5-1 and TRBJ2-3): KAGVTQTPRYLIKTRGQQVTLSCSPISGHRSVSWYQQTPGQGLQFLFEYFSETQRNKGNFPGRFSGRQFSNSRSEMNVSTLELGDSALYLCASSLEAAWGTDTQYFGPGTRLTVL.

This clonotype was detected ten times or more. The chain links TRBV11-3 to TRBJ2-1, with 16 positions matching TRBD2. With V trimmed by 5 bases and J by 0 bases, 10 bases remained unmatched. CDR3 length: 20 residues. Looked up from germline, CDR1 is SGHNT and CDR2 is YENEEA. CDR3 nucleotides: TGTGCCAGCAGCGTATCGGGACTAGCGGGAGGGCTAAACTCCTACAATGAGCAGTTCTTC. Encoded protein: CASSVSGLAGGLNSYNEQFF.

In this sample, this clonotype turned up many times. The chain uses TRBV6-2 or TRBV6-3 and TRBJ2-2, with D unclear. The CDR3 is 12 residues long. The V end lost 0 bases, the J end lost 5 bases, and 1 base lay between the germline ends. Germline V gene sequence: CDR1 MNHEY, CDR2 SVGEGT. The CDR3 DNA reads as TGTGCCAGCAGTTACTCAACCGGGGAGCTGTTTTTT. Its translation is CASSYSTGELFF.

This clonotype was detected ten times or more. CDR3 sequence: CASSVGLALSYNEQFF. CDR3 sequence (DNA): TGTGCCAGCAGCGTAGGACTAGCGCTTTCCTACAATGAGCAGTTCTTC. The J gene is TRBJ2-1, the V gene TRBV9; 8 bases agree with TRBD2. The CDR3 has 16 residues. Germline CDR1 reads SGDLS; CDR2 reads YYNGEE. Trimming removed 0 bases from V and 1 base from J; junction bases left unmatched: 3.

Notes on this clonotype: Given a much more abundant clone one base away, this may be a read error. The chain has TRBV6-5 and TRBJ2-7; maybe TRBD1 (6 bases). The CDR3 totals 15 residues. The germline gives CDR1 MNHEY, CDR2 SVGAGI. Here the CDR3 DNA reads TGTGCCAGCAGGGCCCGACAGGTGAGCTCCTACGAGCGGTACTTC. Translation: CASRARQVSSYERYF.

About this clonotype itself: At one end the junction does not follow the germline gene, possibly because of a read error. This rearrangement joins TRBV2 to TRBJ2-7; D is undetermined. This CDR3 comprises 13 residues. The germline CDR1 and CDR2 sequences are SNHLY and FYNNEI. CDR3 sequence: CAGSVAVTYEQYF. The CDR3 coding sequence is TGTGCCGGCAGTGTAGCAGTCACCTACGAGCAGTACTTC.

Many counts were recorded for this clonotype. The chain recombines TRBV12-3 or TRBV12-4 with TRBJ2-7; 10 bases map to TRBD1. After removal of 6 bases from V and 5 bases from J, the junction contained 4 bases not matched to a gene. This CDR3 region has 13 residues. The CDR3 nucleotides read TGTGCCAGCAGCCCGACAGGGGGCGACGAGCAGTACTTC. It translates to CASSPTGGDEQYF.

This clonotype was seen repeatedly, ten times or more. V usage is TRBV7-9 and J usage is TRBJ1-1, with D uncertain. Trimming pared 5 bases from V and 0 bases from J, leaving 10 bases between. Germline V gene data show CDR1 as SEHNR and CDR2 as FQNEAQ (reference sequence). The CDR3 is 14 residues long. CDR3 in amino acids: CASSQRVMNTEAFF. CDR3 nucleotide sequence: TGTGCCAGCAGCCAGAGAGTCATGAACACTGAAGCTTTCTTT. Using reference TRBV7-9 and TRBJ1-1 for the parts outside the CDR3, the full variable domain is DTGVSQNPRHKITKRGQNVTFRCDPISEHNRLYWYRQTLGQGPEFLTYFQNEAQLEKSRLLSDRFSAERPKGSFSTLEIQRTEQGDSAMYLCASSQRVMNTEAFFGQGTRLTVV.

This clonotype was counted at least ten times. V gene TRBV5-1 combines with J gene TRBJ2-1; 8 bases agree with TRBD2. After removal of 4 bases from V and 3 bases from J, the junction contained 6 bases not matched to a gene. CDR1 SGHRS and CDR2 YFSETQ come from the germline V gene. This CDR3 spans 15 amino acids. Here the CDR3 DNA reads TGCGCCAGCAGCCACGGTAGCGGGGTCTACAATGAGCAGTTCTTC. It yields the protein CASSHGSGVYNEQFF.

This clonotype was picked up many times. The chain recombines TRBV12-3 or TRBV12-4 with TRBJ1-5; TRBD1 matches 9 bases. The CDR3 consists of 16 residues. With 5 bases clipped from V and 4 bases from J, the junction kept 9 bases outside the gene matches. The CDR3 is CASSPDRGPPNQPQHF. In nucleotides, the CDR3 is TGTGCCAGCAGTCCGGACAGGGGACCACCGAATCAGCCCCAGCATTTT.

In the case of this clonotype: One base away lies a much larger clone, so this may be a sequencing read error. The V gene is TRBV4-1, the J gene TRBJ1-1, with 8 bases fitting TRBD1. Germline lookup yields CDR1 MGHRA and CDR2 YSYEKL. This CDR3 has 13 amino acids. CDR3 coding DNA: TGCGCCAGCAACCAAGCGACAGGGGCTGAAGCTTTCTTT. Protein sequence: CASNQATGAEAFF.

With respect to this clonotype: Without the conserved terminal phenylalanine or tryptophan, this CDR3 likely stems from a read error. The chain recombines TRBV14 with TRBJ2-1; 10 nucleotides agree with TRBD1. The CDR3 runs 18 residues. Germline values: CDR1 SGHDN, CDR2 FVKESK. V lost 0 bases, J lost 8 bases, and 13 bases stayed unmatched. CDR3 protein: CASSQDLLTGGFMYEQFL. As DNA, the CDR3 is TGTGCCAGCAGCCAAGATCTCCTGACAGGGGGCTTTATGTATGAGCAGTTCCTC.

This clonotype was seen repeatedly, ten times or more. The genes are TRBV24-1 and TRBJ2-3, with TRBD1 as a possible D gene (5 bases). CDR3 size: 14 residues. Trimming removed 6 bases at V and 2 bases at J, with 11 bases between. From germline, CDR1 is KGHDR and CDR2 SFDVKD. The CDR3 sequence is CATSLQGPTDTQYF. The CDR3 DNA follows: TGTGCCACCAGTCTGCAGGGCCCCACAGATACGCAGTATTTT.

V usage is TRBV29-1 and J usage is TRBJ2-7, with 7 bases lining up with TRBD2. Germline trimming cut 5 bases from V and 5 bases from J; bases unmatched to any gene: 15. Germline-derived CDR1 and CDR2 are SQVTM and ANQGSEA. The CDR3 is 15 amino acids. The CDR3 sequence is CSVLAAGMPYHEQYF. The CDR3 nucleotides read TGCAGCGTTCTAGCGGCAGGAATGCCCTACCACGAGCAGTACTTC.

This clonotype occurred many times. V usage is TRBV30 and J usage is TRBJ1-1; D not certain. The CDR3 is 11 amino acids. CDR1 is GTSNPN and CDR2 is SVGIG in the germline V gene (reference sequence). V lost 7 bases and J lost 5, with 11 bases in between. The CDR3 sequence: CALSSETEAFF. The CDR3 nucleotides read TGTGCCTTATCTTCGGAGACTGAAGCTTTCTTT.

As for this clonotype: Given a much more abundant clone one base away, this may be a read error. The CDR3 DNA sequence: TGTGCCAGCAGCTTGCGGGCGGGGCTCACTGAAGCTCTCTTT. Amino acid sequence: CASSLRAGLTEALF. This chain joins TRBV7-8 and TRBJ1-1; a weak D match, TRBD1 (5 bases). The CDR3 runs 14 residues. Germline CDR1 SGHVS, CDR2 FQNEAQ. Variable domain in full (rest from reference TRBV7-8 and TRBJ1-1): GAGVSQSPRYKVAKRGQDVALRCDPISGHVSLFWYQQALGQGPEFLTYFQNEAQLDKSGLPSDRFFAERPEGSVSTLKIQRTQQEDSAVYLCASSLRAGLTEALFGQGTRLTVV.

Many counts were recorded for this clonotype. V gene TRBV12-3 or TRBV12-4 combines with J gene TRBJ1-4; D unresolved. There are 17 residues in the CDR3. The V end was cut by 5 bases, the J end by 4 bases, with 20 bases between. CDR3 coding DNA: TGTGCCAGCAGTCCGGGCGGCTCATTGGCCCATAATGAAAAACTGTTTTTT. It yields the protein CASSPGGSLAHNEKLFF.

At least ten counts were recorded for this clonotype. Here the CDR3 reads CASGIYRGLDGYTF. DNA of the CDR3: TGTGCCAGCGGAATTTACAGGGGGCTAGATGGCTACACCTTC. V gene TRBV2 combines with J gene TRBJ1-2, with 9 bases aligning to TRBD1. V shed 8 bases, J shed 6 bases, and the junction held 10 bases outside the gene matches. The CDR3 extends over 14 amino acids. The germline gives CDR1 SNHLY, CDR2 FYNNEI.

Of note for this clonotype: This may be a read error, as it is one base from a much larger clone. V usage is TRBV27 and J usage is TRBJ1-5; no reliable D call. The CDR3 loop spans 12 amino acids. Deletions cut 8 bases from V and 6 bases from J, with 11 bases between. In germline, CDR1 is MNHEY, CDR2 SMNVEV (reference sequence). The CDR3 bases are TGTGCCAGCGCGCCGTACAGTCAGCCCCAGCATTTT. This translates into CASAPYSQPQHF.

The V and J genes are TRBV19 and TRBJ2-1, with TRBD2 matching over 13 bases. The trim removed 5 bases at V and 8 bases at J, leaving 6 bases unmatched. CDR3 length: 15 residues. The germline gives CDR1 LNHDA, CDR2 SQIVND (reference sequence). CDR3 DNA sequence: TGTGCCAGTAGTCTACGACTAGCGGGAGGTGATGAGCAGTTCTTC. This translates into CASSLRLAGGDEQFF.

A few counts support this clonotype. V is TRBV11-3 and J is TRBJ2-2, with 11 nucleotides matching TRBD2. Germline V lookup: CDR1 SGHNT, CDR2 YENEEA. The CDR3 length is 16 residues. Trimming removed 3 bases from V and 1 base from J; junction bases left unmatched: 1. CDR3 amino acids: CASSFLAGGNTGELFF. In DNA, the CDR3 is TGTGCCAGCAGCTTTCTAGCGGGAGGGAACACCGGGGAGCTGTTTTTT.

The V and J genes are TRBV19 and TRBJ2-1, with 8 bases fitting TRBD2. J gave up 6 bases and V 5 bases, and 9 bases lay outside the gene matches. In germline, CDR1 is LNHDA, CDR2 SQIVND (reference sequence). CDR3 size: 15 residues. CDR3 bases: TGTGCCAGTAGTTCCGGGACTAGTGAATTCAATGAGCAGTTCTTC. Residues: CASSSGTSEFNEQFF.

This clonotype has at least ten counts. V gene TRBV6-6 combines with J gene TRBJ1-5; 9 bases align to TRBD1. V lost 10 bases, J lost 7 bases, and 8 bases stayed unmatched. Germline V CDR1 and CDR2: MNHNY, SVGAGI (reference sequence). The CDR3 extends over 13 amino acids. The CDR3 here is CAISGQGDQPQHF. CDR3 in DNA: TGTGCCATCTCGGGACAGGGAGACCAGCCCCAGCATTTT.